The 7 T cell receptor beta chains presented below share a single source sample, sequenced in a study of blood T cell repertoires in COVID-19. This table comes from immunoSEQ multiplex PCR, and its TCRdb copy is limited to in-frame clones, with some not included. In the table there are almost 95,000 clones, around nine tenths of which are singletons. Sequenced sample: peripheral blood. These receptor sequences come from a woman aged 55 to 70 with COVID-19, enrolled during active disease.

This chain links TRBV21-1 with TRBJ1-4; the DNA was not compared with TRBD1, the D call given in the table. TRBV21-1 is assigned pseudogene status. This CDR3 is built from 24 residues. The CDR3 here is CASSKVKRTTPGQGGEATNEKLFF. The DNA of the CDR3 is TGTGCCAGCAGCAAAGTCAAACGTACCACTCCGGGACAGGGTGGTGAGGCAACTAATGAAAAACTGTTTTTT.

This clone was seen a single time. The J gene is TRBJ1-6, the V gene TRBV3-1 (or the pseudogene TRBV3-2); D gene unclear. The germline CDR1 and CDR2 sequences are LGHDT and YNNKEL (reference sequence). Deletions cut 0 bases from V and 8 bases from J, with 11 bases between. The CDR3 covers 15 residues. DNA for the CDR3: TGTGCCAGCAGCCAAGACCTCCCGGGGTATTCACCCCTCCACTTT. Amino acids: CASSQDLPGYSPLHF.

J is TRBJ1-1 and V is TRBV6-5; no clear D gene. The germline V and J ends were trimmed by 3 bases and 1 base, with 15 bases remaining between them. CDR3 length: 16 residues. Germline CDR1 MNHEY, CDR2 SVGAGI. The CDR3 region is CASSYFIGQENTEAFF. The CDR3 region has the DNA TGTGCCAGCAGTTATTTTATTGGGCAGGAGAACACTGAAGCTTTCTTT.

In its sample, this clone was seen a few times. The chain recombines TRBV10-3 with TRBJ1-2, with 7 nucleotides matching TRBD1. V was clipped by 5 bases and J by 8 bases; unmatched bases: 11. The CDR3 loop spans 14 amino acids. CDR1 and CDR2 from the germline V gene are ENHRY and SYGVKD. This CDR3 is CAISQPDRVGGYTF. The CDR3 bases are TGTGCCATCAGTCAACCCGACAGGGTAGGGGGCTACACCTTC.

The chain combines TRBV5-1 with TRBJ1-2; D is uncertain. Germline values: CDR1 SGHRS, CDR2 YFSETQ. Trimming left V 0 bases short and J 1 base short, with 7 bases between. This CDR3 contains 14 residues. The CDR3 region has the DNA TGCGCCAGCAGCTTGGACAGTCGTAACTATGGCTACACCTTC. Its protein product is CASSLDSRNYGYTF. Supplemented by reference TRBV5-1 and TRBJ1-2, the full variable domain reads KAGVTQTPRYLIKTRGQQVTLSCSPISGHRSVSWYQQTPGQGLQFLFEYFSETQRNKGNFPGRFSGRQFSNSRSEMNVSTLELGDSALYLCASSLDSRNYGYTFGSGTRLTVV.

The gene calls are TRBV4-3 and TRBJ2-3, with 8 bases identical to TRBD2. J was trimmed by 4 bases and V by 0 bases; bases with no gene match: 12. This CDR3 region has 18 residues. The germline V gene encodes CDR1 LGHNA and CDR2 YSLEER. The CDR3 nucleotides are TGCGCCAGCAGCCAAGAGTTGAGCGGGGGAGGTTGGGCAGATACGCAGTATTTT. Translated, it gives CASSQELSGGGWADTQYF.

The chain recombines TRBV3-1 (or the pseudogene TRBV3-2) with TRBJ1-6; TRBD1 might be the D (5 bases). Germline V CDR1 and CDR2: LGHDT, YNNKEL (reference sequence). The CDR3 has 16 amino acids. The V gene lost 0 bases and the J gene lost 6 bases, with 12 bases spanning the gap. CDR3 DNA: TGTGCCAGCAGCCAAGATGGGTCAGGGTTTAATTCACCCCTCCACTTT. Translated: CASSQDGSGFNSPLHF.